Listed below are T cell receptor beta chains from one sample, sequenced in a study of tumor T cells in aggressive B-cell lymphoma. The data were produced by immunoSEQ multiplex PCR, yet TCRdb's version contains in-frame clones alone and is incomplete. Of thousands of clones in the sample, roughly 79% were seen once. Sequenced sample: tumor tissue. The receptors stem from an adult with diffuse large B cell lymphoma. Each CDR3 is given with its conserved first and last residue. The D gene is left open where the match is weak. Not every row has a clone size; where given, it reads once, few, many or a size class.

v_gene	d_gene	abundance	j_gene	CDR3nt	CDR3aa
TRBV5-4	TRBD1	NA	TRBJ1-4	TGTGCCAGCAGCTCCAACAGGGGGATCGATGAAAAACTGTTTTTT	CASSSNRGIDEKLFF
TRBV5-1	TRBD1	NA	TRBJ2-2	TGCGCCAGCAGCTTGGCCGGGACAGACACCGGGGAGCTGTTTTTT	CASSLAGTDTGELFF
TRBV7-8	NA	NA	TRBJ1-1	TGTGCCAGCAGCAGCTTTTTAAGGGGCGGCACTGAAGCTTTCTTT	CASSSFLRGGTEAFF
TRBV6-6	NA	once	TRBJ1-1	TGTGCCAGCAGTTACTCTCTATCGGTAATGAACACTGAAGCTTTCTTT	CASSYSLSVMNTEAFF
TRBV19	TRBD1	NA	TRBJ1-1	TGTGCCAGTAGTCGGACTCGACAGGGTCTCAGAAGGGGCACTGAAGCTTTCTTT	CASSRTRQGLRRGTEAFF